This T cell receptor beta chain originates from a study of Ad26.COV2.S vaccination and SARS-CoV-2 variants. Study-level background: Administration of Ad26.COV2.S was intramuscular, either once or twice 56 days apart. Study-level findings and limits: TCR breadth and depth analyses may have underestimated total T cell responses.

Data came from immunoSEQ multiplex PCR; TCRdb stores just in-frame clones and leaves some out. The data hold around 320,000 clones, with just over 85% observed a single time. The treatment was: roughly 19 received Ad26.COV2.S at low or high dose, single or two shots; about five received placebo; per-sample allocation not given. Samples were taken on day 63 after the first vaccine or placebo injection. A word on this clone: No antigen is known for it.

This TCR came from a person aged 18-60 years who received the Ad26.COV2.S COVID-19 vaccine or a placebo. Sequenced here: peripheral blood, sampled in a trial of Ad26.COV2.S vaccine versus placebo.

CDR3 coding DNA: TGTGCCAGCAGCTTGCAGTCTGCCGAGCAGTTCTTC. It encodes CASSLQSAEQFF. J is TRBJ2-1 and V is TRBV5-4; D is ambiguous. This CDR3 is built from 12 residues. V was pared by 1 base and J by 10 bases, with 9 bases between. The germline gives CDR1 SGHNT, CDR2 YYREEE (reference sequence).